Listed below are T cell receptor beta chains from one sample, sequenced in a study of blood T cell repertoires in COVID-19. This table comes from immunoSEQ multiplex PCR, and its TCRdb copy is limited to in-frame clones, with some not included. The sample comprises fewer than 300,000 clones, approximately 81% of which are singletons, and approximately 3.1% rests with the top ten. Sequencing was performed on peripheral blood. Receptor source: a woman between 18 and 29 years old with acute or convalescent COVID-19. Both conserved end residues are part of each CDR3. Each record gives: D gene, clone size, V gene, J gene, CDR3 protein, CDR3 DNA. D genes are given only for firm matches. Only part of the rows carry a size: once, few, many, or a class if the clone is expanded.

d_call: .; clone_size: .; v_call: TRBV6-2/TRBV6-3; j_call: TRBJ2-7; cdr3_aa: CASSYSRPREQYF; cdr3_nt: TGTGCCAGCAGTTACTCCCGTCCCAGAGAGCAGTACTTC
d_call: TRBD2; clone_size: .; v_call: TRBV15; j_call: TRBJ2-3; cdr3_aa: CATSGTTSGRLSGGTDTQYF; cdr3_nt: TGTGCCACCAGCGGAACGACTAGCGGGAGGCTCTCGGGGGGCACAGATACGCAGTATTTT
d_call: .; clone_size: .; v_call: TRBV18; j_call: TRBJ2-7; cdr3_aa: CASSLGGTALSYEQYF; cdr3_nt: TGTGCCAGCTCGCTCGGAGGGACAGCTCTATCCTACGAGCAGTACTTC
d_call: TRBD1; clone_size: .; v_call: TRBV27; j_call: TRBJ2-7; cdr3_aa: CASSLPGGGYEQYF; cdr3_nt: TGTGCCAGCAGTTTACCAGGGGGCGGTTACGAGCAGTACTTC
d_call: .; clone_size: .; v_call: TRBV5-6; j_call: TRBJ2-5; cdr3_aa: CASSLFPRQETQYF; cdr3_nt: TGTGCCAGCAGCTTGTTTCCCAGGCAAGAGACCCAGTACTTC
d_call: .; clone_size: .; v_call: TRBV30; j_call: TRBJ1-5; cdr3_aa: CAWTGDGNQPQHF; cdr3_nt: TGTGCCTGGACAGGGGATGGCAATCAGCCCCAGCATTTT
d_call: TRBD2; clone_size: .; v_call: TRBV5-1; j_call: TRBJ2-1; cdr3_aa: CASSLGLADSSYNEQFF; cdr3_nt: TGCGCCAGCAGCTTGGGACTAGCGGACTCCTCCTACAATGAGCAGTTCTTC
d_call: TRBD1; clone_size: .; v_call: TRBV2; j_call: TRBJ2-7; cdr3_aa: CASSPPDRDEQYF; cdr3_nt: TGTGCCAGCAGTCCACCCGACAGGGACGAGCAGTACTTC
d_call: TRBD1; clone_size: once; v_call: TRBV18; j_call: TRBJ2-5; cdr3_aa: CASSPPGQGAAETQYF; cdr3_nt: TGTGCCAGCTCACCGCCGGGACAGGGGGCTGCGGAGACCCAGTACTTC
d_call: TRBD2; clone_size: .; v_call: TRBV14; j_call: TRBJ2-7; cdr3_aa: CASSQTGTSGRNEQYF; cdr3_nt: TGTGCCAGCAGCCAAACCGGGACTAGCGGGAGAAACGAGCAGTACTTC
d_call: TRBD1; clone_size: .; v_call: TRBV27; j_call: TRBJ1-2; cdr3_aa: CASSSDRGWANYGYTF; cdr3_nt: TGTGCCAGCAGTTCGGACAGGGGGTGGGCTAACTATGGCTACACCTTC
d_call: .; clone_size: .; v_call: TRBV6-4; j_call: TRBJ2-7; cdr3_aa: CASSGDTSYEQYF; cdr3_nt: TGTGCCAGTAGTGGCGACACCTCCTACGAGCAGTACTTC
d_call: TRBD1; clone_size: .; v_call: TRBV6-5; j_call: TRBJ1-2; cdr3_aa: CASSPTRTGPYGYTF; cdr3_nt: TGTGCCAGCAGTCCGACCCGGACAGGGCCTTATGGCTACACCTTC
d_call: TRBD2; clone_size: few; v_call: TRBV19; j_call: TRBJ2-1; cdr3_aa: CATGAGEDNNEQFF; cdr3_nt: TGTGCCACCGGAGCGGGAGAAGACAACAATGAGCAGTTCTTC
d_call: .; clone_size: .; v_call: TRBV12-3/TRBV12-4; j_call: TRBJ1-5; cdr3_aa: CASSLGPNQPQHF; cdr3_nt: TGTGCCAGCAGTTTAGGGCCCAATCAGCCCCAGCATTTT
d_call: .; clone_size: .; v_call: TRBV30; j_call: TRBJ2-7; cdr3_aa: CAWTAGQSYEQYF; cdr3_nt: TGTGCCTGGACGGCGGGCCAATCCTACGAGCAGTACTTC
d_call: TRBD1; clone_size: .; v_call: TRBV12-5; j_call: TRBJ2-1; cdr3_aa: CASGSDRGQGFNEQFF; cdr3_nt: TGTGCTAGTGGTTCGGACCGCGGACAGGGGTTCAATGAGCAGTTCTTC
d_call: .; clone_size: .; v_call: TRBV5-4; j_call: TRBJ2-7; cdr3_aa: CASSFGYEQYF; cdr3_nt: TGTGCCAGCAGCTTCGGCTACGAGCAGTACTTC
d_call: .; clone_size: once; v_call: TRBV28; j_call: TRBJ1-4; cdr3_aa: CASSLLRGTLFF; cdr3_nt: TGTGCCAGCAGTTTATTAAGGGGGACACTGTTTTTT
d_call: TRBD2; clone_size: .; v_call: TRBV7-9; j_call: TRBJ2-1; cdr3_aa: CASIPSGTSGRRAYNEQFF; cdr3_nt: TGTGCCAGCATCCCATCCGGGACTAGCGGGAGGCGGGCCTACAATGAGCAGTTCTTC
d_call: .; clone_size: .; v_call: TRBV30; j_call: TRBJ1-1; cdr3_aa: CAWSLGGRGIPTEAFF; cdr3_nt: TGTGCCTGGAGTTTGGGGGGGCGCGGGATCCCCACTGAAGCTTTCTTT
d_call: .; clone_size: .; v_call: TRBV14; j_call: TRBJ1-2; cdr3_aa: CASSQVGQGSGYTF; cdr3_nt: TGTGCCAGCAGCCAAGTAGGGCAGGGAAGCGGCTACACCTTC
d_call: TRBD1; clone_size: .; v_call: TRBV23-1; j_call: TRBJ1-2; cdr3_aa: CASSQPGQGNYGYTF; cdr3_nt: TGCGCCAGCAGTCAACCGGGACAGGGGAACTATGGCTACACCTTC
d_call: TRBD1; clone_size: .; v_call: TRBV3-1/TRBV3-2; j_call: TRBJ2-1; cdr3_aa: CASSLRQGGNEQFF; cdr3_nt: TGTGCCAGCAGCTTACGACAGGGTGGGAATGAGCAGTTCTTC
d_call: TRBD1; clone_size: .; v_call: TRBV5-1; j_call: TRBJ1-2; cdr3_aa: CASSPQGARGYTF; cdr3_nt: TGCGCCAGCAGCCCACAGGGGGCGCGTGGCTACACCTTC
d_call: .; clone_size: .; v_call: TRBV20-1; j_call: TRBJ1-2; cdr3_aa: CSARAGSGYTF; cdr3_nt: TGCAGTGCTAGGGCAGGCAGTGGCTACACCTTC
d_call: TRBD2; clone_size: few; v_call: TRBV25-1; j_call: TRBJ2-1; cdr3_aa: CASSETSGSSYNEQFF; cdr3_nt: TGTGCCAGCAGTGAGACCAGCGGGAGCTCCTACAATGAGCAGTTCTTC
d_call: .; clone_size: .; v_call: TRBV3-1/TRBV3-2; j_call: TRBJ1-2; cdr3_aa: CASSQGGGPHGYTF; cdr3_nt: TGTGCCAGCAGCCAAGGAGGGGGACCTCATGGCTACACCTTC
d_call: .; clone_size: .; v_call: TRBV14; j_call: TRBJ1-3; cdr3_aa: CASSQGIGNTIYF; cdr3_nt: TGTGCCAGCAGCCAGGGCATAGGAAACACCATATATTTT
d_call: .; clone_size: .; v_call: TRBV4-3; j_call: TRBJ2-4; cdr3_aa: CASSQSYGNIQYF; cdr3_nt: TGCGCCAGCAGCCAAAGCTACGGGAACATTCAGTACTTC
d_call: TRBD1; clone_size: .; v_call: TRBV30; j_call: TRBJ1-4; cdr3_aa: CAWSVLVPTGGFVLNEKLFF; cdr3_nt: TGTGCCTGGAGTGTACTCGTCCCGACAGGGGGGTTCGTTTTAAATGAAAAACTGTTTTTT
d_call: .; clone_size: few; v_call: TRBV29-1; j_call: TRBJ1-4; cdr3_aa: CSVVRVGGGEKLFF; cdr3_nt: TGCAGCGTTGTGCGTGTTGGTGGTGGTGAAAAACTGTTTTTT
d_call: TRBD1; clone_size: .; v_call: TRBV2; j_call: TRBJ2-1; cdr3_aa: CASSGQGASYNEQFF; cdr3_nt: TGTGCCAGCAGCGGACAGGGGGCCTCCTACAATGAGCAGTTCTTC
d_call: TRBD2; clone_size: .; v_call: TRBV4-3; j_call: TRBJ2-1; cdr3_aa: CASSARLAGGSYNEQFF; cdr3_nt: TGCGCCAGCAGCGCCCGACTAGCGGGAGGCTCCTACAATGAGCAGTTCTTC
d_call: .; clone_size: .; v_call: TRBV19; j_call: TRBJ2-7; cdr3_aa: CASRSRGTYEQYF; cdr3_nt: TGTGCCAGTAGGAGCCGGGGTACCTACGAGCAGTACTTC
d_call: .; clone_size: .; v_call: TRBV6-2/TRBV6-3; j_call: TRBJ2-7; cdr3_aa: CASSYFGRNLREEQYF; cdr3_nt: TGTGCCAGCAGTTACTTCGGCCGGAACCTCCGGGAGGAGCAGTACTTC
d_call: TRBD2; clone_size: .; v_call: TRBV11-3; j_call: TRBJ2-1; cdr3_aa: CASSPQTSGRYNEQFF; cdr3_nt: TGTGCCAGCAGCCCCCAGACTAGCGGGAGATACAATGAGCAGTTCTTC
d_call: .; clone_size: many; v_call: TRBV4-1; j_call: TRBJ2-1; cdr3_aa: CASDMGGNNEQFF; cdr3_nt: TGCGCCAGTGATATGGGGGGTAACAATGAGCAGTTCTTC
d_call: .; clone_size: .; v_call: TRBV4-3; j_call: TRBJ2-1; cdr3_aa: CASSQGASSYNEQFF; cdr3_nt: TGCGCCAGCAGCCAAGGGGCTAGCAGCTACAATGAGCAGTTCTTC
d_call: .; clone_size: .; v_call: TRBV18; j_call: TRBJ2-7; cdr3_aa: CASSPPSARDEQYF; cdr3_nt: TGTGCCAGCTCACCACCTTCTGCTAGAGACGAGCAGTACTTC
d_call: .; clone_size: .; v_call: TRBV3-1/TRBV3-2; j_call: TRBJ1-5; cdr3_aa: CASSQEGRGQPQHF; cdr3_nt: TGTGCCAGCAGCCAAGAGGGAAGGGGTCAGCCCCAGCATTTT
d_call: TRBD1; clone_size: .; v_call: TRBV29-1; j_call: TRBJ2-2; cdr3_aa: CSVELIEGQENGELFF; cdr3_nt: TGCAGCGTTGAATTAATCGAGGGACAGGAGAACGGGGAGCTGTTTTTT
d_call: .; clone_size: .; v_call: TRBV19; j_call: TRBJ2-7; cdr3_aa: CASSKDRTRSYEQYF; cdr3_nt: TGTGCCAGTAGTAAAGACAGGACTCGGTCCTACGAGCAGTACTTC
d_call: .; clone_size: .; v_call: TRBV3-1/TRBV3-2; j_call: TRBJ1-1; cdr3_aa: CASSLQNAMNTEAFF; cdr3_nt: TGTGCCAGCAGCCTACAGAATGCCATGAACACTGAAGCTTTCTTT
d_call: .; clone_size: many; v_call: TRBV6-2/TRBV6-3; j_call: TRBJ2-1; cdr3_aa: CASSSGIPSESSYNEQFF; cdr3_nt: TGTGCCAGCAGTTCCGGAATACCTAGCGAGAGCTCCTACAATGAGCAGTTCTTC
d_call: TRBD1; clone_size: .; v_call: TRBV19; j_call: TRBJ1-1; cdr3_aa: CASSIQGEYTEAFF; cdr3_nt: TGTGCCAGTAGTATCCAGGGGGAGTACACTGAAGCTTTCTTT
d_call: TRBD1; clone_size: .; v_call: TRBV6-5; j_call: TRBJ2-1; cdr3_aa: CASRMDRYNEQFF; cdr3_nt: TGTGCCAGCAGAATGGACAGGTACAATGAGCAGTTCTTC
d_call: .; clone_size: .; v_call: TRBV5-1; j_call: TRBJ1-4; cdr3_aa: CASSLAIDTTGSNEKLFF; cdr3_nt: TGCGCCAGCAGCTTGGCCATAGACACAACAGGGTCTAATGAAAAACTGTTTTTT